These T cell receptor beta chains were read from a single sample in a study of blood T cell repertoires in COVID-19. Assay used: immunoSEQ multiplex PCR; TCRdb lists only in-frame clones, some missing. The sample lists around 45,000 clones; roughly nine tenths were seen once. Sequencing was done on a sample of peripheral blood. The receptors were gathered from a man aged 55 to 70 with active or convalescent COVID-19. CDR3s include the opening cysteine and the closing phenylalanine or tryptophan.

v_gene,len,j_gene,CDR3aa
TRBV29-1,18,TRBJ2-3,CSAQGSGSGGWGTDTQYF
TRBV9,18,TRBJ1-6,CASSAGQGQSSYNSPLHF
TRBV5-1,14,TRBJ2-3,CASSYGQGADTQYF
TRBV19,16,TRBJ1-1,CASRRAFSSGDTEAFF
TRBV5-1,15,TRBJ1-1,CASSLATGLNTEAFF
TRBV28,15,TRBJ1-1,CASSLPGTANTEAFF
TRBV3-1/TRBV3-2,14,TRBJ2-7,CASSRAGRASEQYF
TRBV3-1/TRBV3-2,14,TRBJ1-1,CASSPTGGNTEAFF
TRBV24-1,15,TRBJ1-5,CATSAGYRGNQPQHF
TRBV21-1,16,TRBJ1-1,CASSKAIDRDGTEAFF
TRBV4-1,16,TRBJ2-1,CASSQESGFTSNEQFF
TRBV18,14,TRBJ2-2,CASSLQFNTGELFF
TRBV28,15,TRBJ1-5,CASRTGTPYNQPQHF
TRBV29-1,15,TRBJ2-2,CSATETLRGTGELFF
TRBV5-5,15,TRBJ2-6,CASSLWESGANVLTF
TRBV9,13,TRBJ2-1,CASSLGQYNEQFF
TRBV6-5,13,TRBJ1-2,CASSTGTPYGYTF